The 6 T cell receptor beta chains reported below all come from one sample, sequenced in a study of neurological immune-mediated disorders. TCRdb re-derived calls from the 5' RACE reads in MiXCR, one entry per CDR3 protein. The table records 55,000 or so distinct CDR3 sequences, 4% of them present only once. Material for sequencing was CD4+ T cells from blood. The receptors derive from a middle-aged woman with multiple sclerosis.

The table lists this clonotype with many counts. Here the CDR3 DNA reads TGCGCCAGCAGCCACCAGCGAGGGACTGAAGCTTTCTTT. This translates into CASSHQRGTEAFF. This sequence joins TRBV4-1 and TRBJ1-1; D call uncertain. The CDR3 is 13 amino acids. The germline V and J ends were trimmed by 3 bases and 5 bases, with 10 bases remaining between them. Per the germline V gene, CDR1 is MGHRA and CDR2 is YSYEKL.

This clonotype has at least ten counts. The chain links TRBV29-1 to TRBJ2-3, with 9 bases aligning to TRBD2. With 2 bases clipped from V and 4 bases from J, the junction kept 7 bases outside the gene matches. This CDR3 is built from 15 residues. Germline CDR1 and CDR2: SQVTM and ANQGSEA. CDR3 amino acids: CSVETHGGGADTQYF. CDR3 bases: TGCAGCGTTGAAACGCATGGCGGGGGGGCAGATACGCAGTATTTT.

This clonotype was counted many times. This chain links TRBV5-1 with TRBJ2-1; 9 bases fit TRBD1. CDR1 SGHRS and CDR2 YFSETQ come from the germline V gene. The CDR3 sequence is 16 residues long. V dropped 2 bases and J dropped 7; count of bases not matched to a gene: 10. The chain's CDR3 is CASSLYGQGIDNEQFF. The CDR3, as DNA: TGCGCCAGCAGCTTATACGGACAGGGGATTGATAATGAGCAGTTCTTC.

This clonotype was counted ten times or more. This sequence joins TRBV2 and TRBJ2-3; 11 bases align to TRBD2. Trimming cost V 9 bases and J 2 bases; bases outside gene matches: 7. The germline V gene encodes CDR1 SNHLY and CDR2 FYNNEI. The CDR3 runs 15 residues. CDR3 bases: TGTGCCAGTAATCGACTAGCGGGATCCACAGATACGCAGTATTTT. This translates into CASNRLAGSTDTQYF.

This clonotype was picked up many times. This chain links TRBV27 with TRBJ2-1; 8 nucleotides line up with TRBD1. The CDR3 is 16 residues long. Germline CDR1 MNHEY, CDR2 SMNVEV (reference sequence). J gave up 6 bases and V 7 bases, and 14 bases lay outside the gene matches. CDR3 coding DNA: TGTGCCAGCACTCCTCTGCGGGGACAGGAGGGCAATGAGCAGTTCTTC. It yields the protein CASTPLRGQEGNEQFF.

The table lists this clonotype with many counts. V gene TRBV20-1 combines with J gene TRBJ2-4; TRBD1 might be the D (6 bases). CDR3 length: 14 amino acids. Germline V gene sequence: CDR1 DFQATT, CDR2 SNEGSKA (reference sequence). Between the trimmed V and J ends, which lost 5 bases and 3 bases, there was a span of 14 bases. CDR3 sequence reads: CSAFARDNKNIQYF. The CDR3 DNA sequence: TGCAGTGCTTTTGCGAGGGACAACAAAAACATTCAGTACTTC.